A selection of T cell receptor beta chains follows, all from one sample in a study of blood T cells in healthy people across ages. TCRdb used MiXCR to reprocess the 5' RACE reads, holding one entry per CDR3 protein. Of about 1.4 million distinct CDR3 sequences listed, almost 60% are singletons. Sequenced: blood. All receptors derive from a man younger than 30 in good health. Each CDR3 is given with its conserved first and last residue. Clone size is stated in some rows and not others, as once, few, many or a class when expanded.

cdr3_length,clone_size,v_call,j_call,cdr3_aa
14,few,TRBV29-1,TRBJ2-1,CSVGGTSGTNEQFF
14,-,TRBV5-1,TRBJ1-2,CASSFIQQGSGYTF
14,-,TRBV20-1,TRBJ2-5,CSALPRAGGETQYF
13,-,TRBV7-2,TRBJ2-7,CASSTGNFYEQYF
16,-,TRBV4-3,TRBJ2-7,CASSQGGTGVSYEQYF
14,-,TRBV27,TRBJ1-6,CASSMPGAYSPLHF
15,-,TRBV6-5,TRBJ2-7,CASSEDRGYSYEQYF
14,many,TRBV6-2/TRBV6-3,TRBJ2-1,CASKAGGDYNEQFF
14,-,TRBV4-2,TRBJ1-2,CASSPPGGQGGYTF
17,few,TRBV5-1,TRBJ2-1,CASSLGVQGKNTDEQFF
17,-,TRBV5-1,TRBJ2-3,CASSTRTSGTSTDTQYF
15,few,TRBV4-1,TRBJ2-4,CASSQDRSTGRIQYF
12,few,TRBV10-3,TRBJ2-7,CAISEEPYEQYF
16,-,TRBV30,TRBJ1-6,CAWSVWVPGVNSPLHF
14,once,TRBV12-3/TRBV12-4,TRBJ1-4,CASRPSPPGEKLFF
15,-,TRBV28,TRBJ2-7,CASSDLDPNSYEQYF
16,-,TRBV6-2/TRBV6-3,TRBJ2-1,CASSSPSGVGYNEQFF
15,-,TRBV15,TRBJ2-4,CATRRDRGATNIQYF
17,-,TRBV6-6,TRBJ2-7,CASSYSGFAGEIYEQYF
14,once,TRBV6-1,TRBJ2-7,CASKVRGVPYEQYF
15,-,TRBV5-6,TRBJ2-1,CASSRQIDSYNGQFF
13,few,TRBV29-1,TRBJ2-1,CSVGNSGYNEQFF
13,once,TRBV7-2,TRBJ2-1,CASSSVRGNEQFF
14,-,TRBV7-2,TRBJ1-2,CASSTAGVFYGYTF
14,once,TRBV6-2/TRBV6-3,TRBJ1-1,CASTLWTGNTEAFF
15,-,TRBV10-3,TRBJ2-1,CAISPIWTGKYEQFF
15,-,TRBV18,-,CTSSPPLAGKETQYF
16,-,TRBV7-2,TRBJ2-7,CASSSRDGKSSYEQYF
15,-,TRBV3-1,TRBJ1-1,CASSQGQVLNTEAFF